This T cell receptor beta chain stems from a study of T-cell reconstitution after alpha-beta-depleted transplantation in children. During its preparation, the TCRbeta library received unique molecular identifiers. MiXCR, run by TCRdb on the PCR reads, gives a single entry per CDR3 protein. This table holds roughly 610,000 distinct CDR3 sequences, roughly a tenth found once. From germline, CDR1 is MNHEY and CDR2 SVGEGT. V lost 2 bases, J lost 7 bases, and 14 bases lay in between. CDR3 length equals 15 residues. This clonotype was observed a few times. V and J are TRBV6-2 or TRBV6-3 and TRBJ1-4; D is unresolved. The clonotype comes from a human donor who donated a stem cell graft to a child with acute myeloid leukemia. The sequencing used PBMCs from the stem cell graft donor, collected from the stem cell graft. CDR3 coding DNA: TGTGCCAGCAGTTACGGCCGGGTTGGAGGTGAAAAACTGTTTTTT. It specifies CASSYGRVGGEKLFF.